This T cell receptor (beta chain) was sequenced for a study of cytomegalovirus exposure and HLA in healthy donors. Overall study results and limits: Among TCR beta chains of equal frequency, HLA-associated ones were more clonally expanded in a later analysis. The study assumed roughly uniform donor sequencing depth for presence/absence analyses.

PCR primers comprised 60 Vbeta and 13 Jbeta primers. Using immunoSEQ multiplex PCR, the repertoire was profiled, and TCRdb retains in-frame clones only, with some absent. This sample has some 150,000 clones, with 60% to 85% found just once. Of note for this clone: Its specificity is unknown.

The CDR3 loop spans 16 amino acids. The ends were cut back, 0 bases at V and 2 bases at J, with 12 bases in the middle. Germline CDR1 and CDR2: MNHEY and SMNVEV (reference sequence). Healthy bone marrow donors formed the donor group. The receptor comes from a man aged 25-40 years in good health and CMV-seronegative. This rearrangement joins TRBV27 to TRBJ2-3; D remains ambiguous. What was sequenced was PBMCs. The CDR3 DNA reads TGTGCCAGCAGTTTATCGTACATGCCTTTCACAGATACGCAGTATTTT. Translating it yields CASSLSYMPFTDTQYF.